This T cell receptor (beta chain) was retrieved from a study of cytomegalovirus exposure and HLA in healthy donors. 60 Vbeta and 13 Jbeta primers were used in PCR. Data came from immunoSEQ multiplex PCR; TCRdb stores just in-frame clones and leaves some out. The sample lists roughly 120,000 clones, approximately 80% occurring once. Of note for this clone: Its antigen is not identified.

CDR3 length equals 16 residues. The germline V gene has CDR1 SGHAT and CDR2 FQNNGV. Trimming pared 4 bases from V and 1 base from J, leaving 14 bases between. The study's findings and limits: A prior analysis recorded that most TCR beta V segments were productive about 87% or about 30% of the time. A later analysis associated approximately 17,000 TCR beta sequences with HLA alleles at a 0.05 false discovery rate. In a later analysis, HLA-C alleles had the fewest associated TCRs, DRB1 alleles the most.

This clonotype was sampled from a man younger than 45 in good health and CMV-seropositive. This rearrangement joins TRBV11-2 to TRBJ2-1, with a weak D call TRBD2 (5 bases). What was sequenced was PBMCs. The DNA for the CDR3 is TGTGCCAGCAGCTCCCTGCGTGGCGGGTCCTACAATGAGCAGTTCTTC. Its protein is CASSSLRGGSYNEQFF.